These T cell receptor beta chains were read from a single sample in a study of blood T cell repertoires in COVID-19. Profiling relied on immunoSEQ multiplex PCR, and the TCRdb table lists in-frame clones only, not all of them. The repertoire includes about 270,000 clones, roughly 83% of them detected once, and roughly 1.6% sits in the top ten. Source material: peripheral blood. The receptors were sampled from a human donor with COVID-19, enrolled during active disease. The donor label of this sample is uncertain. CDR3s include the opening cysteine and the closing phenylalanine or tryptophan.

v_gene,j_gene,CDR3aa
TRBV5-1,TRBJ2-7,CASSWGTGAYEQYF
TRBV6-4,TRBJ2-7,CASSGAGGSNEQYF
TRBV7-2,TRBJ1-5,CASSLAAGQGGPQHF
TRBV19,TRBJ2-2,CASNPDREGNTGELFF
TRBV12-5,TRBJ1-5,CASGPPANSNQPQHF
TRBV28,TRBJ1-2,CASSFLAGRFYGYTF
TRBV4-1,TRBJ1-2,CASSQPPTGIYGYTF
TRBV19,TRBJ1-5,CASSQTGGYQPQHF
TRBV4-1,TRBJ2-1,CASSRGQGWNEQFF
TRBV19,TRBJ1-5,CASQGGTRGQHF
TRBV7-8,TRBJ1-5,CASSLRREGKSNQPQHF
TRBV7-3,TRBJ2-3,CASGQASTDTQYF
TRBV7-3,TRBJ2-1,CASSLIYRDEQFF
TRBV5-8,TRBJ2-3,CASRAGGADTQYF
TRBV28,TRBJ2-7,CASSSNGQGSYEQYF
TRBV19,TRBJ1-5,CASSIGQGPNQPQHF
TRBV2,TRBJ2-2,CASSVLAGGHSTGELFF